The rows below give T cell receptor beta chains drawn from one sample of a study of cytomegalovirus exposure and HLA in healthy donors. Sequencing was performed with immunoSEQ multiplex PCR; in TCRdb, only in-frame clones are kept and a portion is missing. Among some 170,000 clones, around four fifths were seen once, and the ten largest hold roughly 0.99%. Specimen: PBMCs. These receptors came from a girl under 10 years old in good health and CMV-seropositive. Each CDR3 is given with its conserved first and last residue. Each record gives: V gene, clone size, J gene, D gene, CDR3 DNA, CDR3 protein. D genes are given only for firm matches. Clone size is shown for a subset of rows, as once, few, many or a class of expanded clone.

>TRBV10-3|NA|TRBJ1-2|NA
TGTGCCATCAGTGAGTCGAACAGAAACTATGGCTACACCTTC
CAISESNRNYGYTF
>TRBV7-9|NA|TRBJ2-2|NA
TGTGCCAGCAGCTTAGATGGGACAACGAACACCGGGGAGCTGTTTTTT
CASSLDGTTNTGELFF
>TRBV28|NA|TRBJ1-2|NA
TGTGCCAGCAGTCGACAGGCCTATGGCTACACCTTC
CASSRQAYGYTF
>TRBV18|NA|TRBJ1-6|NA
TGTGCCAGCTCACGTGACGAGGAGAGTTCACCCCTCCACTTT
CASSRDEESSPLHF
>TRBV6-5|NA|TRBJ2-1|NA
TGTGCCAGCAGTCAACCCTATCACAATGAGCAGTTCTTC
CASSQPYHNEQFF
>TRBV5-1|NA|TRBJ1-1|NA
TGCGCCAGCAGCTTGGAGGAGGGACCTGCTGAAGCTTTCTTT
CASSLEEGPAEAFF
>TRBV6-1|NA|TRBJ2-1|TRBD2
TGTGCCAGCAGTAGACTAGCGTCGGACAATGAGCAGTTCTTC
CASSRLASDNEQFF
>TRBV29-1|NA|TRBJ2-6|NA
TGCAGCGTTGGGGACTGGCGCTCTGGGGCCAACGTCCTGACTTTC
CSVGDWRSGANVLTF
>TRBV6-1|once|TRBJ1-2|NA
TGTGCCAGCAGTAGACAGGACTATGGCTACACCTTC
CASSRQDYGYTF
>TRBV29-1|NA|TRBJ2-1|TRBD2
TGCAGCGTGGCGGGACTAGCGGGAGTTAATGAGCAGTTCTTC
CSVAGLAGVNEQFF
>TRBV6-5|NA|TRBJ2-3|TRBD2
TGTGCCAGCGGTCCTAGCGGGAGGGCCGAAGATACGCAGTATTTT
CASGPSGRAEDTQYF
>TRBV29-1|NA|TRBJ2-2|NA
TGCAGCGTTGCGTTGAACACCGGGGAGCTGTTTTTT
CSVALNTGELFF
>TRBV15|NA|TRBJ2-1|NA
TGTGCCACCGCGAGAAGAAAGGGTCAGACCGGGGTGAAAAATGAGCAGTTCTTC
CATARRKGQTGVKNEQFF
>TRBV4-1|NA|TRBJ1-1|NA
TGCGCCAGCAGGGTGGAGGAGTGGGCCACTGAAGCTTTCTTT
CASRVEEWATEAFF
>TRBV5-1|NA|TRBJ2-3|NA
TGCGCCAGCAGCTTGGCTACCGGGACATCCACAGGAGATACGCAGTATTTT
CASSLATGTSTGDTQYF
>TRBV28|NA|TRBJ1-2|NA
TGTGCCAGCAGTTGGCTCTATGGCTACACCTTC
CASSWLYGYTF
>TRBV5-5|few|TRBJ2-7|NA
TGTGCCAGCAGTTTTCGCTACTTCTCCTACGAGCAGTACTTC
CASSFRYFSYEQYF
>TRBV13|NA|TRBJ1-2|NA
TGTGCCAGCAGCCTAACAGGGTTTAAAGGAGGCTACACCTTC
CASSLTGFKGGYTF
>TRBV15|NA|TRBJ2-7|TRBD2
TGTGCCACCAGCAGAGATAGGACTAGCGGCTCCTACGAGCAGTACTTC
CATSRDRTSGSYEQYF
>TRBV29-1|once|TRBJ2-5|NA
TGCAGCGTTGATAGACTTCAAGAGACCCAGTACTTC
CSVDRLQETQYF
>TRBV7-8|NA|TRBJ1-1|NA
TGTGCCAGCAGCCCCCTTTTGAGAACTGAAGCTTTCTTT
CASSPLLRTEAFF
>TRBV7-3|NA|TRBJ1-1|NA
TGTGCCAGCAGCTTATTTCTACCAAACACTGAAGCTTTCTTT
CASSLFLPNTEAFF
>TRBV28|NA|TRBJ2-2|NA
TGTGCCAGCAGGCAACAAGCGAACACCGGGGAGCTGTTTTTT
CASRQQANTGELFF
>TRBV7-9|NA|TRBJ1-4|NA
TGTGCCAGCAGCTTAGAGGCAGGACTTAATGAAAAACTGTTTTTT
CASSLEAGLNEKLFF
>TRBV5-4|NA|TRBJ2-1|TRBD2
TGTGCCAGCAGCTATAAGCGGGGCTCCTACAATGAGCAGTTCTTC
CASSYKRGSYNEQFF
>TRBV29-1|NA|TRBJ2-1|TRBD1
TGCAGCACCTGGACAGGGGCTAGTGAGCAGTTCTTC
CSTWTGASEQFF
>TRBV7-9|NA|TRBJ2-7|NA
TGTGCCAGCACCACAGGTACTCCCTACGAGCAGTACTTC
CASTTGTPYEQYF
>TRBV10-1|NA|TRBJ2-1|NA
TGCGCCAGCGTCGACAGTCCCCTCCATGAGCAGTTCTTC
CASVDSPLHEQFF
>TRBV6-5|NA|TRBJ1-1|TRBD1
TGTGCCAGCAGTAGACAGGGGGAAAGGATTGAAGCTTTCTTT
CASSRQGERIEAFF
>TRBV28|NA|TRBJ1-1|NA
TGTGCCAGCAGTCTACTGAACGTGAACACTGAAGCTTTCTTT
CASSLLNVNTEAFF
>TRBV5-1|NA|TRBJ2-7|TRBD1
TGCGCCAGCAGCTTCCCAAGCCCGGGACAGGGAATAATCGAGCAGTACTTC
CASSFPSPGQGIIEQYF
>TRBV29-1|NA|TRBJ2-7|TRBD1
TGCAGCGTTGGGACAGGGGGCTACGAGCAGTACTTC
CSVGTGGYEQYF
>TRBV13|NA|TRBJ1-2|NA
TGTGCCAGCAGCTTCGAGAACTATGGCTACACCTTC
CASSFENYGYTF